Listed below are T cell receptor beta chains from one sample, sequenced in a study of T cell repertoires in cytomegalovirus infection. Each CDR3 protein is one row after TCRdb ran MiXCR on the reads. The table has around 200,000 distinct CDR3 sequences, about a sixth seen once. What was sequenced was CD8+ T cells from PBMCs. All receptors come from a human donor in good health (CMV status not recorded). Some clones in this sample may be carry-over from other donors' samples. CDR3s include the opening cysteine and the closing phenylalanine or tryptophan. A D gene is named only where the DNA matches it firmly. Size is stated for part of the rows, as once, few or many counts, or as a class when the clone is expanded.

V gene	J gene	clone size	D gene	CDR3 DNA	CDR3 protein
TRBV5-1	TRBJ1-2	few	.	TGCGCCAGCAGCTTGGCCATCCGCTATGGCTACACCTTC	CASSLAIRYGYTF
TRBV12-3/TRBV12-4	TRBJ1-1	.	.	TGTGCCAGCAGTTTCGGGGGTAATTCTTTCTTT	CASSFGGNSFF
TRBV7-2	TRBJ1-2	.	.	TGTGCCAGCAGCTTCACCCCACCGGGGGCTGGGGGCTACACCTTC	CASSFTPPGAGGYTF
TRBV7-2	TRBJ2-2	many	.	TGTGCCAGCAGCGAGGGAAATTTGGGAAGAACCGGGGAGCTGTTTTTT	CASSEGNLGRTGELFF
TRBV7-6	TRBJ2-7	many	.	TGTGCCAGCAGCCAGAGGGTTATAGGCGTGGAGCAGTACTTC	CASSQRVIGVEQYF
TRBV5-5	TRBJ2-5	.	TRBD1	TGTGCCAGCAGGGTTCGAGGACAGGGAGGAGAGACCCAGTACTTC	CASRVRGQGGETQYF
TRBV27	TRBJ2-7	.	.	TGTGCCAGCAGTTTTTCCAGGGGCGAGCAGTACTTC	CASSFSRGEQYF
TRBV6-5	TRBJ1-2	.	TRBD1	TGTGCCAGCGCCCAAACACAGGGGGCGCAAGGCTACACCTTC	CASAQTQGAQGYTF
TRBV7-9	TRBJ1-2	few	TRBD1	TGTGCCAGCAGCATTTCGGGACAGATATATGGCTACACCTTC	CASSISGQIYGYTF
TRBV6-5	TRBJ1-3	few	TRBD1	TGTGCCAGCAGTTTCACAGGGGACGGAAACACCATATATTTT	CASSFTGDGNTIYF
TRBV20-1	TRBJ1-1	few	.	TGCAGTGCTAGGGGACGGAACCCGAAGAACACTGAAGCTTTCTTT	CSARGRNPKNTEAFF
TRBV20-1	TRBJ2-1	.	TRBD2	TGCAGTGCTAGAGATGCGTGGACTAGCTCCTACAATGAGCAGTTCTTC	CSARDAWTSSYNEQFF
TRBV6-5	TRBJ2-2	few	.	TGTGCCAGCAGTTACTCGGCCGGGAACACCGGGGAGCTGTTTTTT	CASSYSAGNTGELFF
TRBV12-3/TRBV12-4	TRBJ2-3	.	TRBD2	TGTGCCAGCAGTTATAGCGGGGGGAGCACAGATACGCAGTATTTT	CASSYSGGSTDTQYF
TRBV7-2	TRBJ2-2	many	.	TGTGCCAGCAGCTTAGCGTTAGCGGTGGACACCGGGGAGCTGTTTTTT	CASSLALAVDTGELFF
TRBV6-2/TRBV6-3	TRBJ1-2	few	.	TGTGCCAGCAATCCGGATTCCAGATATGGCTACACCTTC	CASNPDSRYGYTF
TRBV7-9	TRBJ1-4	.	.	TGTGCCAGCAGCCCTAGTCCCGGGGATGAAAAACTGTTTTTT	CASSPSPGDEKLFF
TRBV6-2/TRBV6-3	TRBJ2-1	.	TRBD2	TGTGCCAGCTGGGCCCCGACTAGCGGCCTCAATGAGCAGTTCTTC	CASWAPTSGLNEQFF
TRBV10-3	TRBJ1-1	few	TRBD1	TGTGCCGCCCAGGGCAGGGGGCGAGAGGCTGAAGCTTTCTTT	CAAQGRGREAEAFF
TRBV2	TRBJ1-2	.	.	TGTGCCAGCAGGCCCGGCTACACCTTC	CASRPGYTF
TRBV7-9	TRBJ2-7	.	.	TGTGCCAGCAGTTTAGACGGGAGTCAAGACTACGAGCAGTACTTC	CASSLDGSQDYEQYF
TRBV6-2/TRBV6-3	TRBJ2-5	.	.	TGTGCCCGTAGTTCCCCGTTGCTCCAAGAGACCCAGTACTTC	CARSSPLLQETQYF
TRBV4-1	TRBJ2-3	few	.	TGCGCCAGCAGCCAGACCCCTCCTGGAGCAGGGAGGTCCACAGATACGCAGTATTTT	CASSQTPPGAGRSTDTQYF
TRBV12-5	TRBJ1-1	.	.	TGTGCTAGTGGTTTAGCTAGGATTAACACTGAAGCTTTCTTT	CASGLARINTEAFF
TRBV10-3	TRBJ1-5	few	TRBD1	TGTGCCATCAGGGGGGAAGGGGGCGGTCAGCCCCAGCATTTT	CAIRGEGGGQPQHF
TRBV4-3	TRBJ2-7	.	TRBD2	TGCGCCAGCAGCCAAGACAGGGTAGGACTAGCGGGGGATTACGAGCAGTACTTC	CASSQDRVGLAGDYEQYF
TRBV7-2	TRBJ2-1	.	TRBD2	TGTGCCAGCAGCACCAGTAGCGGGGGGGCGAGCAATGAGCAGTTCTTC	CASSTSSGGASNEQFF
TRBV7-2	TRBJ1-2	many	.	TGTGCCAGCACCCCCCTAGGACAGTCCTATGGCTACACCTTC	CASTPLGQSYGYTF
TRBV20-1	TRBJ1-6	.	.	TGCAGTGCTAGAGACCCAGCGAGCTCCTATAATTCACCCCTCCACTTT	CSARDPASSYNSPLHF
TRBV12-3/TRBV12-4	TRBJ1-6	few	.	TGTGCCAGCAGCCGGGCCGGGGGTGGAACTGGCTCACCCCTCCACTTT	CASSRAGGGTGSPLHF
TRBV2	TRBJ2-6	few	.	TGTGCCAGCAGTGAAGCGCTTCCTGGCAGAGCAGCTAGCTCTGGGGCCAACGTCCTGACTTTC	CASSEALPGRAASSGANVLTF
TRBV4-3	TRBJ2-2	few	.	TGCGCCAGCAGCCCGGGGGTCACCGGGGAGCTGTTTTTT	CASSPGVTGELFF
TRBV4-3	TRBJ2-3	.	.	TGCGCCAGCAGCCAAGATCAGCGGCGGGGCAGGGCTAGCACAGATACGCAGTATTTT	CASSQDQRRGRASTDTQYF
TRBV12-3/TRBV12-4	TRBJ1-2	.	.	TGTGCCAGCAGTTTCGAAAAGAACTATGGCTACACCTTC	CASSFEKNYGYTF
TRBV10-3	TRBJ1-5	.	.	TGTGCCATCAGTGAGCTCGGGGGCGATCAGCCCCAGCATTTT	CAISELGGDQPQHF
TRBV19	TRBJ1-1	.	.	TGTGCCAGTAGTATGGGGCTCGTTACCGGGACGGAGGGCACTGAAGCTTTCTTT	CASSMGLVTGTEGTEAFF
TRBV6-4	TRBJ2-1	.	TRBD2	TGTGCCAGCAGTGCGGGGGGAACAAACAATGAGCAGTTCTTC	CASSAGGTNNEQFF
TRBV28	TRBJ1-1	.	TRBD1	TGTGCCAGCAGTTGGGGGTCAGGGGGTGACACTGAAGCTTTCTTT	CASSWGSGGDTEAFF
TRBV6-6	TRBJ1-1	few	.	TGTGCCAGCAGTTACTCGATTGGGGGGGCGAGTACTGAAGCTTTCTTT	CASSYSIGGASTEAFF
TRBV29-1	TRBJ2-7	few	TRBD1	TGCAGCGTTGGCCTCGGGACAGGGTGGGAGCAGTACTTC	CSVGLGTGWEQYF
TRBV20-1	TRBJ1-1	few	.	TGCAGTGCACTAGACAACAGGGTCATGAACACTGAAGCTTTCTTT	CSALDNRVMNTEAFF
TRBV28	TRBJ1-4	.	.	TGTGCCAGCAGTTACAGGGTCGGCGAAAAACTGTTTTTT	CASSYRVGEKLFF
TRBV4-1	TRBJ1-1	few	.	TGCGCCAGCAGAAACGACGATCAGGGGTGGAACACTGAAGCTTTCTTT	CASRNDDQGWNTEAFF
TRBV7-9	TRBJ2-7	few	TRBD1	TGTGCCAGCAGCTCCCCCCGGGACAGGGGGTACGAGCAGTACTTC	CASSSPRDRGYEQYF
TRBV7-9	TRBJ1-1	few	TRBD1	TGTGCCAGCAGCTCGGACAGGGACACTGAAGCTTTCTTT	CASSSDRDTEAFF
TRBV29-1	TRBJ2-5	.	.	TGCAGCGTTGATGGGGAGACCCAGTACTTC	CSVDGETQYF
TRBV25-1	TRBJ2-2	.	.	TGTGCCAGCAGCCTTACAGGGCCAGGCGGGGAGCTGTTTTTT	CASSLTGPGGELFF
TRBV6-6	TRBJ2-1	few	.	TGTGCCAGCATTTTAAGACATAACTACAATGAGCAGTTCTTC	CASILRHNYNEQFF
TRBV6-2/TRBV6-3	TRBJ2-7	.	TRBD2	TGTGCCAGCATTCCGGGACTAGCGGGGTCCTACGAGCAGTACTTC	CASIPGLAGSYEQYF
TRBV27	TRBJ1-1	few	.	TGTGCCAGCAGTTTATCCGTTATGAACACTGAAGCTTTCTTT	CASSLSVMNTEAFF
TRBV28	TRBJ2-5	few	TRBD1	TGTGCCAGCATCCTAGAAGGGGGCATCGGGACCCAGTACTTC	CASILEGGIGTQYF
TRBV7-9	TRBJ2-7	many	TRBD2	TGTGCCAGCAGCTTATGGGGAGGGGCCACCTCCTACGAGCAGTACTTC	CASSLWGGATSYEQYF
TRBV4-3	TRBJ2-4	few	.	TGCGCCAGCAGCCAAGATGGCGGGCTGTACTTC	CASSQDGGLYF
TRBV4-1	TRBJ1-1	.	.	TGCGCCAGCAGTCCCGGGGTTCACACTGAAGCTTTCTTT	CASSPGVHTEAFF
TRBV7-2	TRBJ1-2	.	TRBD1	TGTGCCAGCAGCTTGGGGTTCGACAGGGGGCTATGGGGTGGCTACACCTTC	CASSLGFDRGLWGGYTF
TRBV3-1	TRBJ2-1	.	TRBD2	TGTGCCAGCAGCCACAAGGAGGGGAGGGATGTGGAGAACAATGAGCAGTTCTTC	CASSHKEGRDVENNEQFF
TRBV29-1	TRBJ2-7	.	.	TGCAGCGTTGAAGGACTCGACATCGAGCAGTACTTC	CSVEGLDIEQYF